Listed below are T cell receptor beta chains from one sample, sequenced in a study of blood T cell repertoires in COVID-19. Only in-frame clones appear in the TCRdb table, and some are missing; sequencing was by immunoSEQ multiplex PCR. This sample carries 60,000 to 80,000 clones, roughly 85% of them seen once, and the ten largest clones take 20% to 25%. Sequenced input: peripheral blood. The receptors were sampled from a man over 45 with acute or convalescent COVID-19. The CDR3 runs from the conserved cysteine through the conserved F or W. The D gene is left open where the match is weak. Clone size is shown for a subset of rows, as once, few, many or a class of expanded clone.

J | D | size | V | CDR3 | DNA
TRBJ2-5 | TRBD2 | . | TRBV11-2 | CASSPTGVAGIGTQYF | TGTGCCAGCAGCCCCACGGGGGTAGCGGGGATAGGTACCCAGTACTTC
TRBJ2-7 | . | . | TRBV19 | CASSPREGSNYEQYF | TGTGCCAGTAGTCCCCGGGAAGGGAGTAACTACGAGCAGTACTTC
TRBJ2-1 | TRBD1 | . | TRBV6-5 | CASTLYRGNEQFF | TGTGCCAGCACCTTATACAGGGGCAATGAGCAGTTCTTC
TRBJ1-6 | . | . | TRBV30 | CAWSVGGNSPLHF | TGTGCCTGGAGTGTAGGAGGAAATTCACCCCTCCACTTT
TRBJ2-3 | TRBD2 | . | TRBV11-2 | CASSSLGRGAQDTQYF | TGTGCCAGCAGCTCCCTCGGGCGGGGGGCTCAAGATACGCAGTATTTT
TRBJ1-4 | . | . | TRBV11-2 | CASSLDSGFNEKLFF | TGTGCCAGCAGCTTAGATTCCGGGTTTAATGAAAAACTGTTTTTT
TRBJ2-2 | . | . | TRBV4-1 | CASSPRVITGELFF | TGCGCCAGCAGCCCCAGGGTGATCACCGGGGAGCTGTTTTTT
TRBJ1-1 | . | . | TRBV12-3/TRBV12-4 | CASTQNTEAFF | TGTGCCAGCACCCAGAACACTGAAGCTTTCTTT
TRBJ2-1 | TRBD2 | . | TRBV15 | CATSRSLDRGGPNYNEQFF | TGTGCCACCAGCAGATCACTGGATCGGGGGGGACCAAACTACAATGAGCAGTTCTTC
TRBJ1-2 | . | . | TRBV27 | CASRTSQVDGYTF | TGTGCCAGCAGGACTTCACAGGTCGATGGCTACACCTTC
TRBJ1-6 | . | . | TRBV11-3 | CASSLFNNSPLHF | TGTGCCAGCAGCTTATTTAATAATTCACCCCTCCACTTT
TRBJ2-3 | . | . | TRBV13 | CASSSSGSGTDTQYF | TGTGCCAGCAGCTCGTCGGGTAGCGGCACAGATACGCAGTATTTT
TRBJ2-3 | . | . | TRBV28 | CASRTVTDTQYF | TGTGCCAGCAGAACGGTCACAGATACGCAGTATTTT
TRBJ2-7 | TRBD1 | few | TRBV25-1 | CASKPGGQGSYEQYF | TGTGCCAGCAAACCCGGGGGACAGGGCTCCTACGAGCAGTACTTC
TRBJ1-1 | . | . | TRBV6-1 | CASSEYIGVTEAFF | TGTGCCAGCAGTGAATATATAGGGGTCACTGAAGCTTTCTTT
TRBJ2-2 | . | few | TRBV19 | CASRVAGGNTGELFF | TGTGCCAGTAGGGTGGCTGGAGGGAACACCGGGGAGCTGTTTTTT
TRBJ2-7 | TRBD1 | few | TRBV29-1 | CSVTGTGSSYEQYF | TGCAGCGTGACCGGGACAGGGTCCTCCTACGAGCAGTACTTC
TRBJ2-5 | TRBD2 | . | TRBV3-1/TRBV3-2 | CASSFGLAGGETQYF | TGTGCCAGCAGCTTCGGACTAGCCGGGGGAGAGACCCAGTACTTC
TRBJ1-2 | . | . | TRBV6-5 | CASRGSGLNYGYTF | TGTGCCAGCCGAGGGTCTGGACTGAACTATGGCTACACCTTC
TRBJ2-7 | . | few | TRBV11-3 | CASSLRGGEQYF | TGTGCCAGCAGCCTCAGGGGCGGGGAGCAGTACTTC
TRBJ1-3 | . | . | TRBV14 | CASSHDRADSGNTIYF | TGTGCCAGCAGCCACGACAGAGCTGACTCTGGAAACACCATATATTTT
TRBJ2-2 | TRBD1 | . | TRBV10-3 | CAVQGAPNTGELFF | TGTGCCGTCCAGGGGGCGCCGAACACCGGGGAGCTGTTTTTT
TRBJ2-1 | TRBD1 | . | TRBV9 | CASSVGQGDEQFF | TGTGCCAGCAGCGTCGGACAGGGCGATGAGCAGTTCTTC
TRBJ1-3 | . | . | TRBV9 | CASSLGVGMGNTIYF | TGTGCCAGCAGCCTCGGGGTCGGGATGGGAAACACCATATATTTT
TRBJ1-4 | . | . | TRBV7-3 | CASSTGEIINEKLFF | TGTGCCAGCAGTACAGGAGAGATTATTAATGAAAAACTGTTTTTT
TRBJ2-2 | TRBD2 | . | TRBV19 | CASSSGLAVTGELFF | TGTGCCAGTAGTAGCGGACTAGCTGTAACCGGGGAGCTGTTTTTT
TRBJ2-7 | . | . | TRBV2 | CASNGHFYEQYF | TGTGCCAGCAACGGACACTTCTACGAGCAGTACTTC
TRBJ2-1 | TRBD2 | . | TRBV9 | CASRAGGFYNEQFF | TGTGCCAGCAGAGCGGGGGGGTTTTACAATGAGCAGTTCTTC
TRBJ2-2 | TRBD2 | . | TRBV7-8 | CASSKRGGQITGELFF | TGTGCCAGCAGCAAGCGGGGGGGCCAAATCACCGGGGAGCTGTTTTTT
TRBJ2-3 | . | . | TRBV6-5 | CASRDTSTDTQYF | TGTGCCAGCAGGGACACCAGCACAGATACGCAGTATTTT
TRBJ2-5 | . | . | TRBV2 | CASSESPQETQYF | TGTGCCAGCAGTGAAAGCCCCCAAGAGACCCAGTACTTC
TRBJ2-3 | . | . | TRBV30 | CAWRGSTDTQYF | TGTGCCTGGAGGGGCAGCACAGATACGCAGTATTTT
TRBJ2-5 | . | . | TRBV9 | CASSVDGERHETQYF | TGTGCCAGCAGCGTAGACGGGGAACGGCACGAGACCCAGTACTTC
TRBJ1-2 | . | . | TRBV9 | CASSPEQGPYGYTF | TGTGCCAGCAGCCCAGAACAGGGACCCTATGGCTACACCTTC
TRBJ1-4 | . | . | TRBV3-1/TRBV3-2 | CASSQASGVAGEKLFF | TGTGCCAGCAGCCAAGCGTCGGGAGTGGCAGGTGAAAAACTGTTTTTT
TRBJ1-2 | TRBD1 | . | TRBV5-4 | CASSFETGDYGYTF | TGTGCCAGCAGCTTCGAGACAGGGGACTATGGCTACACCTTC
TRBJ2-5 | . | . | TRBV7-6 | CASSLQGGFSETQYF | TGTGCCAGCAGCTTACAGGGGGGTTTTTCAGAGACCCAGTACTTC
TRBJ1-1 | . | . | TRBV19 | CASTSRGTGRNTEAFF | TGTGCCAGTACCTCCAGGGGAACAGGTCGGAACACTGAAGCTTTCTTT
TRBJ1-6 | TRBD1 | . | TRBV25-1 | CASEPGTGLFSPLHF | TGTGCCAGCGAGCCCGGGACAGGGTTGTTTTCACCCCTCCACTTT
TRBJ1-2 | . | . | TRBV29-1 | CSVGKTGFYGYTF | TGCAGCGTTGGAAAGACAGGATTCTATGGCTACACCTTC
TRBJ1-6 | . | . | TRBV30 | CAWSPRGTLHF | TGTGCCTGGAGTCCCAGGGGTACCCTCCACTTT
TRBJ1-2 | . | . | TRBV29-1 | CSVEVFRGEDGYTF | TGCAGCGTTGAAGTCTTTCGGGGGGAGGATGGCTACACCTTC
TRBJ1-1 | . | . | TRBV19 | CASSIQRVRDTEAFF | TGTGCCAGTAGTATTCAGAGGGTTCGTGACACTGAAGCTTTCTTT
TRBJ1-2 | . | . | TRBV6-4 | CASSESNGYTF | TGTGCCAGCAGTGAGAGCAATGGCTACACCTTC
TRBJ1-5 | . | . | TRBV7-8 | CASSLARVSLYSNQPQHF | TGTGCCAGCAGCTTAGCGCGGGTCAGCCTTTATAGCAATCAGCCCCAGCATTTT
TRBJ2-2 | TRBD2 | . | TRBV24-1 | CATSDLGLANTGELFF | TGTGCCACCAGTGACCTGGGACTAGCGAACACCGGGGAGCTGTTTTTT
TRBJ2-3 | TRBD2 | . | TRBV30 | CAWDTSGDTDTQYF | TGTGCCTGGGATACTAGCGGGGACACAGATACGCAGTATTTT
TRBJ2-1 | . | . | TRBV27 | CASSPKFLDYNEQFF | TGTGCCAGCAGTCCTAAATTTCTTGATTACAATGAGCAGTTCTTC
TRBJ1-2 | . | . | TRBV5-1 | CASSLFREANYGYTF | TGCGCCAGCAGCTTGTTCAGGGAAGCTAACTATGGCTACACCTTC
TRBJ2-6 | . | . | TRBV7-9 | CASGPGRGSGANVLTF | TGTGCCAGCGGCCCGGGTAGGGGTTCTGGGGCCAACGTCCTGACTTTC
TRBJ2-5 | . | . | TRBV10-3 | CAISEVGPETQYF | TGTGCCATCAGTGAAGTTGGGCCGGAGACCCAGTACTTC
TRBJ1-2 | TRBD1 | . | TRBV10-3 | CAISQGQADYGYTF | TGTGCCATCAGTCAGGGACAGGCGGACTATGGCTACACCTTC
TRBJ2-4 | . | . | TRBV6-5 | CASGAGQGINIQYF | TGTGCCAGCGGAGCCGGCCAGGGGATAAACATTCAGTACTTC
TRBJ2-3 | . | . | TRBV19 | CASSSPPAGGTQYF | TGTGCCAGTAGTAGCCCCCCGGCCGGGGGTACGCAGTATTTT
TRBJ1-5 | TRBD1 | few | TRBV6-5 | CASSVRDRGNQPQHF | TGTGCCAGCAGCGTCCGGGACAGGGGTAATCAGCCCCAGCATTTT